This section outlines one T cell receptor beta chain sequence together with its context. What it binds is not known. Germline V gene lookup returns CDR1 MNHEY and CDR2 SMNVEV (reference sequence). This CDR3 has 15 residues. Trimming removed 0 bases at V and 2 bases at J, with 11 bases between. The sample comes from a study of Ad26.COV2.S vaccination and SARS-CoV-2 variants. Study-wide results and limits: Across vaccine and placebo recipients, the breadth of non-spike TCRs was similar.

Treatment described: approximately 18 received Ad26.COV2.S at low or high dose, single or two shots; 5 received placebo; per-sample allocation not given. After the first vaccine or placebo injection, samples were drawn on day 63. Sequencing used immunoSEQ multiplex PCR; TCRdb keeps in-frame clones, though not all of them. The table records about 350,000 clones, roughly 81% of them present only once. The gene calls are TRBV27 and TRBJ2-7; a possible D gene is TRBD1 (6 bases). This TCR came from a person aged 18-60 years who received the Ad26.COV2.S COVID-19 vaccine or a placebo. Specimen: peripheral blood, collected in a trial of Ad26.COV2.S vaccine versus placebo. The CDR3 loop reads CASSLSAGATYEQYF. The CDR3 bases are TGTGCCAGCAGTTTATCGGCAGGGGCGACCTACGAGCAGTACTTC.